This T cell receptor beta chain comes out of a study of T cell repertoires in cytomegalovirus infection. Study overall: Public TCR beta signatures were indicative of both CMV infection and a matching HLA type.

TCRdb re-called the reads through MiXCR, storing one row per CDR3 protein. This table has nearly 450,000 distinct CDR3 sequences, 31% appearing once. Study-level points and caveats: Cumulated frequencies of public TCR beta families served to identify carriers of CMV plus the relevant HLA. CMV-specific TCR beta clonotypes restricted by HLA-C were the ones dominating the ex vivo response.

The germline CDR1 and CDR2 sequences are SGHTA and FQGNSA. This CDR3 spans 13 amino acids. J gave up 6 bases and V 4 bases, and 5 bases lay outside the gene matches. Comment on this clonotype: Antigen: not known. A read error may be the cause here, since a much bigger clone is one base away. The conserved closing phenylalanine or tryptophan is absent in this CDR3, likely reflecting a read error.

This receptor was identified in a human donor in good health (CMV status not recorded). Some clones in this sample may be carry-over from other donors' samples. This chain joins TRBV7-2 and TRBJ2-7; 8 bases match TRBD1. Sequencing was done on a sample of PBMCs. The CDR3 here is CASSSDREGEQYL. CDR3 in DNA: TGTGCCAGCAGCTCGGACAGGGAAGGCGAGCAGTACCTC.